Following are 26 T cell receptor beta chains from one sample sequenced in a study of T cell repertoires in cytomegalovirus infection. The antigens for these receptors are not known. TCRdb itself ran the reads through MiXCR, one entry per CDR3 protein. The sample yields over 100,000 distinct CDR3 sequences, 9.5% to 13% seen once. The sample taken for sequencing was PBMCs, sequenced either directly or after in vitro stimulation (not recorded which). These receptor sequences come from a human donor in good health (CMV status not recorded). Some clones in this sample may be carry-over from other donors' samples.

The rearrangement joins TRBV7-2 to TRBJ2-4, with a weak D call TRBD2 (6 bases). Germline V CDR1 and CDR2: SGHTA, FQGNSA. This CDR3 has 12 residues. Trimming stripped 4 bases from V and 11 bases from J, with 12 bases between. The CDR3 here is CASSWGTAVQYF. Written as DNA, the CDR3 is TGTGCCAGCAGCTGGGGGACTGCCGTTCAGTACTTC.

The rearrangement uses TRBV20-1 and TRBJ1-5, with a tentative D call TRBD1 (6 bases). V gave up 6 bases and J gave up 4 bases, with 13 bases separating them. Germline CDR1 and CDR2: DFQATT and SNEGSKA (reference sequence). The CDR3 has 13 amino acids. CDR3 region: CSATGTHNQPQHF. The CDR3 DNA is TGCAGTGCCACCGGGACACATAATCAGCCCCAGCATTTT.

This clonotype was observed a few times. CDR3 sequence: CASSPADNQPQHF. For the CDR3, the DNA is TGTGCCAGCTCACCGGCAGACAATCAGCCCCAGCATTTT. The chain combines TRBV18 with TRBJ1-5, with D unresolved. The CDR3 has 13 residues. Trimming shortened V by 3 bases and J by 3 bases, and 6 bases separated the two germline ends. Germline CDR1 and CDR2: KGHSH and LQKENI.

The rearrangement joins TRBV11-2 to TRBJ2-3; possibly TRBD1 or TRBD2 for D (5 bases each). Per the germline V gene, CDR1 is SGHAT and CDR2 is FQNNGV. This CDR3 has 12 residues. V gave up 9 bases and J gave up 1 base, with 8 bases separating them. The CDR3 sequence is CASLGGTDTQYF. The CDR3 DNA follows: TGTGCCAGTTTGGGGGGCACAGATACGCAGTATTTT.

This clonotype was detected a few times. The chain is built from TRBV7-6 and TRBJ2-5; 10 bases match TRBD1. The CDR3 covers 16 residues. J was trimmed by 3 bases and V by 5 bases; bases with no gene match: 9. Germline V lookup: CDR1 SGHVS, CDR2 FNYEAQ. The CDR3 DNA is TGTGCCAGCAGCCCAAGACAGGGGGCTGGGGAAGAGACCCAGTACTTC. Translated, it gives CASSPRQGAGEETQYF.

The chain joins TRBV30 to TRBJ1-6, with 9 bases matching TRBD1. This CDR3 spans 16 amino acids. V gave up 2 bases and J gave up 10 bases; unmatched junction bases: 12. Per germline, CDR1 GTSNPN and CDR2 SVGIG (reference sequence). CDR3 residues: CAWSINLGQGRSPLHF. The CDR3 DNA reads as TGTGCCTGGAGTATAAACCTGGGACAGGGTCGCTCACCCCTCCACTTT.

Ten or more counts support this clonotype. This sequence joins TRBV6-1 and TRBJ2-5; the D gene is possibly TRBD1 (6 bases). The CDR3 consists of 20 residues. Trimming stripped 4 bases from V and 1 base from J, with 28 bases between. From germline, CDR1 is MNHNS and CDR2 SASEGT. The CDR3 nucleotides read TGTGCCAGCAGTGCCTCCTCCTACCGGGACACCCTGGGGAGCCAAGAGACCCAGTACTTC. It encodes CASSASSYRDTLGSQETQYF.

This clonotype came up many times. V is TRBV7-9 and J is TRBJ1-1; weak D call: TRBD1 (5 bases). The V end was cut by 1 base, the J end by 0 bases, with 15 bases between. Germline V gene sequence: CDR1 SEHNR, CDR2 FQNEAQ (reference sequence). The length of the CDR3 is 17 residues. The CDR3 loop is CASSLGTGVVVNTEAFF. The CDR3 nucleotides are TGTGCCAGCAGCTTAGGAACAGGCGTAGTGGTGAACACTGAAGCTTTCTTT.

J is TRBJ2-5 and V is TRBV20-1, with 9 bases identical to TRBD2. Germline CDR1 and CDR2: DFQATT and SNEGSKA (reference sequence). The CDR3 extends over 13 amino acids. J gave up 3 bases and V 2 bases, and 1 base lay outside the gene matches. CDR3 sequence (DNA): TGCAGTGCTAGACTAGCGGGGAAAGAGACCCAGTACTTC. Translated, it gives CSARLAGKETQYF.

This clonotype was seen a handful of times. The V call is TRBV2, the J call TRBJ1-5; no firm D call. V dropped 6 bases and J dropped 0 bases, with 9 bases sitting between them. CDR3 length: 14 amino acids. Germline lookup yields CDR1 SNHLY and CDR2 FYNNEI. This CDR3 is CASSREVSNQPQHF. Here the CDR3 DNA reads TGTGCCAGCAGCCGAGAGGTTAGCAATCAGCCCCAGCATTTT.

The chain recombines TRBV28 with TRBJ1-3; D remains unclear. Germline V gene sequence: CDR1 MDHEN, CDR2 SYDVKM. The CDR3 runs 13 residues. Trimming pared 3 bases from V and 2 bases from J, leaving 5 bases between. The CDR3 is CASSFTAGNTIYF. CDR3 bases: TGTGCCAGCAGTTTCACTGCTGGAAACACCATATATTTT. The whole variable domain, filled in from reference TRBV28 and TRBJ1-3, reads DVKVTQSSRYLVKRTGEKVFLECVQDMDHENMFWYRQDPGLGLRLIYFSYDVKMKEKGDIPEGYSVSREKKERFSLILESASTNQTSMYLCASSFTAGNTIYFGEGSWLTVV.

The V and J genes are TRBV29-1 and TRBJ2-5, with 9 bases lining up with TRBD1. From germline, CDR1 is SQVTM and CDR2 ANQGSEA. There are 15 residues in the CDR3. After removal of 7 bases from V and 2 bases from J, the junction contained 11 bases not matched to a gene. The CDR3 sequence is CSAGRGTGFQETQYF. The CDR3 DNA is TGCAGCGCTGGAAGAGGGACAGGGTTTCAAGAGACCCAGTACTTC.

As to this clonotype: A read error may account for a junction end that differs from germline. The V gene is TRBV12-5, the J gene TRBJ2-1, with 8 bases matching TRBD2. CDR3 length equals 14 residues. Germline V gene lookup returns CDR1 LGHNT and CDR2 FRNRAP. CDR3 amino acids: CANGLTQRGNEQFF. The CDR3 DNA sequence: TGTGCTAATGGTTTGACTCAGCGGGGGAATGAGCAGTTCTTC.

The sample holds many counts of this clonotype. The rearrangement links TRBV7-3 to TRBJ2-3; D is unclear. Germline CDR1 SGHTA, CDR2 FQGTGA. The CDR3 has 16 amino acids. V gave up 0 bases and J gave up 3 bases, with 13 bases separating them. The CDR3 region has the DNA TGTGCCAGCAGCTTAACTGTACGTGGCCAAACAGATACGCAGTATTTT. Translated, it gives CASSLTVRGQTDTQYF.

This clonotype was counted at least ten times. The V gene is TRBV7-9, the J gene TRBJ2-1; weak D call: TRBD1 (5 bases). CDR1 SEHNR and CDR2 FQNEAQ come from the germline V gene (reference sequence). V was pared by 5 bases and J by 10 bases, with 15 bases between. This CDR3 contains 13 residues. CDR3 sequence reads: CASSRTGFVEQFF. CDR3 in DNA: TGTGCCAGCAGCCGAACAGGCTTCGTGGAGCAGTTCTTC.

This clonotype was recorded at least ten times. The J gene is TRBJ2-4, the V gene TRBV7-2; 7 nucleotides line up with TRBD2. The V gene end was trimmed by 5 bases and the J gene end by 10 bases; junction bases not matched to a gene: 8. CDR3 length: 13 residues. The germline gives CDR1 SGHTA, CDR2 FQGNSA. For the CDR3, the DNA is TGTGCCAGCAGCCCCGCGGGGGTAGAGATTCAGTACTTC. Its protein product is CASSPAGVEIQYF.

This chain uses TRBV6-2 or TRBV6-3 with TRBJ1-2, with D perhaps TRBD1 (6 bases). V was pared by 6 bases and J by 11 bases, with 16 bases between. Germline CDR1 reads MNHEY; CDR2 reads SVGEGT. The CDR3 length is 12 residues. CDR3 residues: CASSWIGDIYTF. The CDR3, as DNA: TGTGCCAGCAGCTGGATTGGGGACATTTACACCTTC.

A word on this clonotype: A clone one base away is much larger, so this may be a read error. The chain joins TRBV6-2 or TRBV6-3 to TRBJ2-1, with D possibly being TRBD2 (7 bases). CDR3 length: 16 amino acids. CDR1 and CDR2 (germline): MNHEY, SVGEGT. The CDR3 nucleotides read TGTGCCAACAGTTTCGGACTAGGAGGGGGGTCTAATGAGCAGTTCTTC. This translates into CANSFGLGGGSNEQFF.

The rearrangement links TRBV4-1 to TRBJ1-2; the D is unclear. Germline CDR1 and CDR2: MGHRA and YSYEKL. V was shortened by 5 bases and J by 2 bases, with 15 bases between the two germline ends. CDR3 length: 15 residues. The CDR3 is CASSYRDPPNYGYTF. The CDR3 DNA reads TGCGCCAGCAGCTACCGTGACCCACCAAACTATGGCTACACCTTC.

V and J are TRBV5-1 and TRBJ1-1; no definite D call. Germline V gene sequence: CDR1 SGHRS, CDR2 YFSETQ. The CDR3 contains 15 residues. Trimming took off 5 bases at V and 0 bases at J, with 14 bases between the two ends. CDR3 loop: CASRDRRSMNTEAFF. In DNA form, the CDR3 reads TGCGCCAGCAGGGACCGCAGATCCATGAACACTGAAGCTTTCTTT.

This clonotype was counted many times. The chain links TRBV7-8 to TRBJ2-3; D remains ambiguous. The V gene lost 2 bases and the J gene lost 6 bases, with 9 bases spanning the gap. Per germline, CDR1 SGHVS and CDR2 FQNEAQ. The CDR3 has 13 residues. The CDR3 DNA reads as TGTGCCAGCAGCTTAATGACCGCCGATACGCAGTATTTT. This codes for CASSLMTADTQYF. The entire variable domain, with the rest obtained from reference TRBV7-8 and TRBJ2-3, is as follows: GAGVSQSPRYKVAKRGQDVALRCDPISGHVSLFWYQQALGQGPEFLTYFQNEAQLDKSGLPSDRFFAERPEGSVSTLKIQRTQQEDSAVYLCASSLMTADTQYFGPGTRLTVL.

As regards this clonotype: The junction departs from germline at one end; a sequencing error may be responsible. This chain links TRBV7-2 with TRBJ2-2; the D gene is possibly TRBD2 (5 bases). Germline V CDR1 and CDR2: SGHTA, FQGNSA. CDR3 length: 17 residues. This chain's CDR3 is CASSLARWVSPNGEPFF. The CDR3 DNA sequence: TGTGCCAGCAGCTTAGCGCGTTGGGTCTCACCCAACGGGGAGCCGTTTTTT.

This clonotype was counted a few times. V is TRBV6-2 or TRBV6-3 and J is TRBJ2-1; 8 bases are shared with TRBD1. CDR1 is MNHEY, CDR2 SVGEGT, per germline. The ends lost 2 bases at V and 12 bases at J; junction bases unmatched: 0. The CDR3 covers 11 residues. The CDR3: CASSYTGGQFF. The CDR3 DNA follows: TGTGCCAGCAGTTACACAGGGGGGCAGTTCTTC.

This clonotype was picked up many times. This chain links TRBV6-2 or TRBV6-3 with TRBJ2-4, with TRBD2 identical over 8 bases. Germline-derived CDR1 and CDR2 are MNHEY and SVGEGT. The CDR3 is made up of 17 amino acids. With V trimmed by 4 bases and J by 2 bases, 10 bases remained unmatched. CDR3 sequence (DNA): TGTGCCAGCAGTTCGCGGCGCGGGAGGTTGACCAAAAACATTCAGTACTTC. It translates to CASSSRRGRLTKNIQYF.

This clonotype was counted many times. This sequence joins TRBV4-1 and TRBJ1-2; TRBD1 is a possible D gene (6 bases). CDR3 length: 14 amino acids. V was trimmed by 3 bases and J by 5 bases, leaving 13 bases between them. In germline, CDR1 is MGHRA, CDR2 YSYEKL. CDR3 DNA: TGCGCCAGCAGCCAGATAGGGGGTAGATATGGCTACACCTTC. Translating it yields CASSQIGGRYGYTF.

This clonotype has ten or more counts. The chain recombines TRBV7-2 with TRBJ1-1, with D possibly matching TRBD1 (6 bases). Germline values: CDR1 SGHTA, CDR2 FQGNSA. V lost 1 base, J lost 4 bases, and 16 bases lay in between. The CDR3 extends over 16 amino acids. This CDR3 is CASSLVPGGAGTEAFF. DNA of the CDR3: TGTGCCAGCAGCTTAGTTCCCGGGGGCGCGGGCACTGAAGCTTTCTTT.